This T cell receptor (beta chain) was identified in a study of graft-versus-host responses after intestinal transplantation. Study-wide results and limits: GvH clonotypes were identified within recipient marrow, with a subset emerging first in ileum or blood.

The repertoire was sequenced with immunoSEQ multiplex PCR; TCRdb's copy has only in-frame clones and lacks some. Of about 57,000 clones in the sample, roughly 89% were seen once. Germline V gene sequence: CDR1 MGHRA, CDR2 YSYEKL. The CDR3 spans 15 residues. The V end was cut by 4 bases, the J end by 6 bases, with 16 bases between. Comment on this clone: Its antigen remains unknown.

The J gene is TRBJ2-1, the V gene TRBV4-1, with D tentatively TRBD2 (6 bases). This clonotype originated in a human patient who received an intestinal transplant, so some T cells may come from the graft donor. The sequences come from PBMCs, collected 26 days after transplant. The chain's CDR3 is CASSPQGRGGNEQFF. DNA for the CDR3: TGCGCCAGCAGCCCTCAGGGAAGGGGAGGCAATGAGCAGTTCTTC.